This T cell receptor beta chain was recovered during a study of blood T cells in healthy people across ages. About the study: Template switching retrieved approximately one barcoded beta molecule for each two T cells.

A second PCR of about 7 to 11 cycles used a sample-barcoded 5' primer and a J-beta primer mix. Through a template-switch adaptor with 12 random nucleotides, each cDNA molecule received a tag. TCRdb independently ran MiXCR on the 5' RACE reads; one entry per CDR3 protein. The sample shows about 1,500,000 distinct CDR3 sequences, approximately 38% of them seen only once. The sample holds a few counts of this clonotype. The V end lost 5 bases, the J end lost 4 bases, and 9 bases lay between the germline ends. The CDR3 covers 14 residues. The germline gives CDR1 SGHVS, CDR2 FQNEAQ. Sequencing used blood. The TCR was taken from a woman under 30 in good health. The genes are TRBV7-8 and TRBJ2-6; D is ambiguous. DNA of the CDR3: TGTGCCAGCAGCGAGCAAACGGGGGCCAACGTCCTGACTTTC. It is translated as CASSEQTGANVLTF.